This is a list of T cell receptor beta chains from one sample in a study of T cell responses to AZD1222 COVID-19 vaccine. Some clones are missing from TCRdb's copy, which holds only in-frame ones; the method was immunoSEQ multiplex PCR. The sample includes around 130,000 clones, nearly 90% seen only once; the top ten take approximately 9.4%. The sequences come from peripheral blood, collected 28 days after the second AZD1222 dose. Receptor source: an adult who received the AZD1222 COVID-19 vaccine. The CDR3 runs from the conserved cysteine through the conserved F or W. D genes are given only for firm matches. The listing skips clone size in some rows; elsewhere it reads once, few, many or a size class.

TRBV19	TRBJ2-1	TRBD2	NA	CASSLFKAGVSNEQFF	TGTGCCAGTAGCCTGTTCAAGGCGGGGGTAAGCAATGAGCAGTTCTTC
TRBV19	TRBJ1-4	TRBD1	NA	CASLDRAEKLFF	TGTGCCAGCCTGGACAGGGCTGAAAAACTGTTTTTT
TRBV30	TRBJ2-7	NA	NA	CAWSVRGPPDEQYF	TGTGCCTGGAGTGTCAGGGGTCCGCCTGACGAGCAGTACTTC
TRBV5-1	TRBJ1-2	NA	NA	CASSSGSTGGSVWGYTF	TGCGCCAGCAGCTCAGGATCTACCGGAGGCAGCGTATGGGGCTACACCTTC
TRBV5-6	TRBJ1-2	NA	NA	CASSFIQSYGYTF	TGTGCCAGCAGCTTTATCCAGAGCTATGGCTACACCTTC
TRBV7-3	TRBJ2-1	NA	NA	CASSLMREPYNEQFF	TGTGCCAGCAGCTTAATGAGGGAACCCTACAATGAGCAGTTCTTC
TRBV6-5	TRBJ1-4	TRBD1	NA	CASSYIGTGTPGKLFF	TGTGCCAGCAGTTACATTGGGACAGGAACCCCTGGGAAACTGTTTTTT
TRBV6-5	TRBJ1-2	NA	NA	CASSYSLEFNYGYTF	TGTGCCAGCAGTTACAGCTTGGAGTTCAACTATGGCTACACCTTC
TRBV3-1/TRBV3-2	TRBJ2-5	TRBD2	NA	CASSYSGAETQYF	TGTGCCAGCAGCTATAGCGGGGCCGAGACCCAGTACTTC
TRBV3-1/TRBV3-2	TRBJ1-2	NA	NA	CASSPPTGVLNYGYTF	TGTGCCAGCAGCCCGCCTACGGGGGTCCTTAACTATGGCTACACCTTC
TRBV7-2	TRBJ2-7	TRBD1	NA	CASSLLTGSPLEQYF	TGTGCCAGCAGCCTTTTGACAGGGAGCCCCCTCGAGCAGTACTTC
TRBV6-5	TRBJ1-2	TRBD1	NA	CASGSGGWSYGYTF	TGTGCCAGCGGCTCAGGGGGCTGGTCCTATGGCTACACCTTC
TRBV7-9	TRBJ1-6	NA	NA	CASSYDASSPLHF	TGTGCCAGCAGCTACGATGCAAGTTCACCCCTCCACTTT
TRBV2	TRBJ1-5	TRBD1	few	CASRGSRTGIYQPQHF	TGTGCCAGCAGGGGTTCCAGGACAGGGATATATCAGCCCCAGCATTTT
TRBV12-3/TRBV12-4	TRBJ2-2	NA	NA	CASSLGVGELFF	TGTGCCAGCAGTTTAGGGGTCGGGGAGCTGTTTTTT
TRBV10-2	TRBJ2-1	NA	NA	CASSEGGLTQQFF	TGCGCCAGCAGTGAAGGGGGACTGACGCAGCAGTTCTTC
TRBV7-6	TRBJ2-2	TRBD2	once	CASSLSGANTGELFF	TGTGCCAGCAGCCTTAGCGGGGCGAACACCGGGGAGCTGTTTTTT
TRBV7-2	TRBJ1-5	NA	NA	CASSPYSSERGQPQHF	TGTGCCAGCAGCCCCTACAGCTCGGAGAGGGGTCAGCCCCAGCATTTT
TRBV11-2	TRBJ2-7	TRBD2	NA	CASSLRPASGRSYEQYF	TGTGCCAGCAGCTTAAGGCCCGCTAGCGGAAGGTCCTACGAGCAGTACTTC
TRBV10-1	TRBJ2-1	NA	NA	CASSDPRGGLSYNEQFF	TGCGCCAGCAGTGACCCCAGGGGAGGCCTCTCCTACAATGAGCAGTTCTTC
TRBV6-5	TRBJ1-1	NA	NA	CASSYSSATANTEAFF	TGTGCCAGCAGTTACTCGAGTGCGACAGCGAACACTGAAGCTTTCTTT
TRBV5-1	TRBJ1-3	NA	NA	CASCFDGGNTIYF	TGCGCCAGCTGCTTCGACGGTGGAAACACCATATATTTT
TRBV5-1	TRBJ1-2	NA	once	CASSPEGKDGYTF	TGCGCCAGCAGCCCGGAGGGCAAGGATGGCTACACCTTC
TRBV9	TRBJ2-7	NA	NA	CASSPHWGPDYEQYF	TGTGCCAGCAGCCCTCATTGGGGACCCGACTACGAGCAGTACTTC
TRBV19	TRBJ1-1	NA	NA	CASRSEAVNRDSEAFF	TGTGCCAGTAGAAGCGAGGCGGTTAACAGGGACTCTGAAGCTTTCTTT
TRBV11-2	TRBJ2-7	NA	NA	CASSLASSYEQYF	TGTGCCAGCAGCTTAGCCAGCTCCTACGAGCAGTACTTC
TRBV19	TRBJ1-3	NA	once	CASTPRGGPSGNTIYF	TGTGCCAGTACCCCTAGGGGCGGCCCGTCTGGAAACACCATATATTTT
TRBV2	TRBJ2-3	NA	NA	CASTQSLATDTQYF	TGTGCCAGCACCCAGAGCCTAGCCACAGATACGCAGTATTTT
TRBV5-1	TRBJ2-2	NA	NA	CASSLEGNTGELFF	TGCGCCAGCAGCTTGGAAGGGAACACCGGGGAGCTGTTTTTT
TRBV7-8	TRBJ1-4	TRBD1	NA	CASSLRQGWTEKLFF	TGTGCCAGCAGCTTGCGACAGGGGTGGACTGAAAAACTGTTTTTT
TRBV6-1	TRBJ1-3	NA	NA	CASSEVYGNTIYF	TGTGCCAGCAGTGAGGTCTACGGAAACACCATATATTTT
TRBV30	TRBJ2-7	NA	NA	CAWSVGGTHNGPALGVEQYF	TGTGCCTGGAGTGTTGGCGGGACACACAACGGGCCCGCCTTGGGTGTCGAGCAGTACTTC
TRBV10-1	TRBJ2-2	TRBD2	NA	CASAPRPTSGTSSGGLFF	TGCGCCAGCGCCCCACGGCCAACTAGCGGGACCTCCTCCGGGGGGCTGTTTTTT
TRBV30	TRBJ1-6	TRBD1	NA	CAWSVGTGASPLHF	TGTGCCTGGAGTGTTGGGACAGGGGCTTCACCCCTCCACTTT
TRBV7-9	TRBJ2-1	TRBD2	NA	CASSPVGTSVNEQFF	TGTGCCAGCAGCCCGGTGGGGACTAGTGTGAATGAGCAGTTCTTC
TRBV6-1	TRBJ1-2	TRBD1	NA	CASSEGTGGARGGYTF	TGTGCCAGCAGTGAAGGGACAGGGGGCGCCCGGGGCGGCTACACCTTC
TRBV18	TRBJ2-1	TRBD2	few	CASSTGGSYNEQFF	TGTGCCAGCTCAACGGGGGGCTCCTACAATGAGCAGTTCTTC
TRBV4-3	TRBJ2-5	NA	NA	CASSLMKGQETQYF	TGCGCCAGCAGCCTTATGAAAGGCCAAGAGACCCAGTACTTC
TRBV7-9	TRBJ1-2	TRBD1	NA	CASSLEGGSYTF	TGTGCCAGCAGCTTGGAAGGGGGCAGCTACACCTTC
TRBV4-1	TRBJ1-5	NA	NA	CASSQERYNQPQHF	TGCGCCAGCAGCCAGGAACGGTACAATCAGCCCCAGCATTTT
TRBV6-4	TRBJ2-1	TRBD2	NA	CASSRLAGPFNEQFF	TGTGCCAGCAGCCGACTAGCGGGCCCCTTCAATGAGCAGTTCTTC
TRBV4-3	TRBJ2-6	NA	NA	CASSPGTGANVLTF	TGCGCCAGCAGCCCGGGGACTGGGGCCAACGTCCTGACTTTC
TRBV7-6	TRBJ2-6	NA	NA	CASTSPNGGYMSGANVLTF	TGTGCCAGCACCAGCCCTAATGGGGGGTATATGTCTGGGGCCAACGTCCTGACTTTC
TRBV30	TRBJ1-1	NA	NA	CAWSRTLLATEAFF	TGTGCCTGGAGTAGGACACTCCTGGCGACTGAAGCTTTCTTT
TRBV7-2	TRBJ2-6	NA	NA	CASSLAPIGSGANVLTF	TGTGCCAGCAGCTTAGCCCCCATCGGATCCGGGGCCAACGTCCTGACTTTC